This entry lists 22 T cell receptor beta chains sequenced from one sample in a study of beta chain features in type 1 diabetes. The study's findings and limits: All four CD4+ subsets from Type 1 diabetes patients carried moderately but significantly shorter TCRB CDR3s.

The antigens of these receptors remain unknown. The whole isolated RNA underwent reverse transcription, so sequencing captured expressed TCRB transcripts. This table comes from immunoSEQ multiplex PCR, and its TCRdb copy is limited to in-frame clones, with some not included. The sample has approximately 250,000 clones; roughly 16% are singletons. Sequenced sample: naive CD4+ T cells from blood. The receptors originated from a young man with type 1 diabetes.

This clone has only one observation. V and J are TRBV11-2 and TRBJ2-5; maybe TRBD1 (5 bases). CDR1 SGHAT and CDR2 FQNNGV come from the germline V gene. The CDR3 contains 13 residues. Trimming stripped 6 bases from V and 6 bases from J, with 14 bases between. The DNA of the CDR3 is TGTGCCAGCAGGCTAGGGGTGTGGAAGACCCAGTACTTC. Translated, it gives CASRLGVWKTQYF.

In this sample, this clone turned up a few times. Here the CDR3 reads CASSARQGRDFNQPQHF. DNA for the CDR3: TGTGCCAGCAGCGCCCGACAGGGTAGGGACTTCAATCAGCCCCAGCATTTT. This sequence joins TRBV21-1 and TRBJ1-5; the D call in the table, TRBD1, was not verified against the DNA. TRBV21-1 is annotated as a pseudogene. The CDR3 length is 17 residues.

The J gene is TRBJ2-2, the V gene TRBV30; D is uncertain. V dropped 1 base and J dropped 1 base, with 13 bases sitting between them. The CDR3 is 16 residues long. The V gene's germline CDR1 is GTSNPN and CDR2 SVGIG (reference sequence). The CDR3 nucleotides read TGTGCCTGGAGTGGTACCGTCACAAGGAACACCGGGGAGCTGTTTTTT. Residues: CAWSGTVTRNTGELFF.

Only a few counts were recorded for this clone. The chain joins TRBV28 to TRBJ2-7, with D possibly TRBD2 on 5 matching bases. Trimming cost V 6 bases and J 3 bases, with 12 bases left between them. The CDR3 runs 13 residues. CDR1 is MDHEN and CDR2 is SYDVKM in the germline V gene. The CDR3 reads CASRPGFLYEQYF. The CDR3 DNA sequence: TGTGCCAGCAGACCGGGATTCCTCTACGAGCAGTACTTC.

The rearrangement uses TRBV27 and TRBJ2-5; D possibly corresponds to TRBD1 (6 bases). Trimming took off 3 bases at V and 4 bases at J, with 12 bases between the two ends. Germline V lookup: CDR1 MNHEY, CDR2 SMNVEV (reference sequence). CDR3 length: 14 amino acids. The CDR3 bases are TGTGCCAGCAGTTTCGGCACAGGGAGAGAGACCCAGTACTTC. This gives the protein CASSFGTGRETQYF.

This clone turned up a few times. V and J are TRBV9 and TRBJ2-1, with TRBD2 matching 10 bases. V lost 3 bases, J lost 4 bases, and 4 bases stayed unmatched. Germline CDR1 SGDLS, CDR2 YYNGEE. The CDR3 loop spans 15 amino acids. This chain's CDR3 is CASSARTSGYNEQFF. The CDR3 region has the DNA TGTGCCAGCAGCGCGAGGACTAGCGGATACAATGAGCAGTTCTTC.

The sample holds a few counts of this clone. This chain uses TRBV29-1 with TRBJ1-1, with D possibly matching TRBD1 (6 bases). Germline assignment: CDR1 SQVTM and CDR2 ANQGSEA. This CDR3 has 13 residues. The V gene lost 6 bases and the J gene lost 0 bases, with 11 bases spanning the gap. In DNA form, the CDR3 reads TGCAGCGTCCTTGGACAGATGAACACTGAAGCTTTCTTT. It encodes CSVLGQMNTEAFF.

This clone was picked up a small number of times. The rearrangement uses TRBV30 and TRBJ2-1, with 8 bases identical to TRBD2. Germline CDR1 GTSNPN, CDR2 SVGIG (reference sequence). The CDR3 covers 13 residues. V lost 8 bases and J lost 9; bases outside the gene matches: 12. The CDR3 region has the DNA TGTGCCATACGGGAGCGGGAGTTAAGTGAGCAGTTCTTC. Translated: CAIRERELSEQFF.

V usage is TRBV27 and J usage is TRBJ1-1; D is unclear. V was pared by 2 bases and J by 0 bases, with 7 bases between. Germline V gene lookup returns CDR1 MNHEY and CDR2 SMNVEV (reference sequence). The CDR3 runs 14 residues. The DNA for the CDR3 is TGTGCCAGCAGTTTAAATTTGCTGAACACTGAAGCTTTCTTT. It translates to CASSLNLLNTEAFF.

In this sample, this clone turned up a few times. The rearrangement uses TRBV7-9 and TRBJ1-4, with D perhaps TRBD1 (6 bases). V dropped 4 bases and J dropped 3 bases, with 12 bases sitting between them. The CDR3 sequence is 15 residues long. Looked up from germline, CDR1 is SEHNR and CDR2 is FQNEAQ (reference sequence). As DNA, the CDR3 is TGTGCCAGCAGCTGGACAGATACAGCTAATGAAAAACTGTTTTTT. Protein product: CASSWTDTANEKLFF.

The CDR3: CASSDRVLGEAFF. In DNA form, the CDR3 reads TGTGCCAGCAGTGACAGGGTTCTGGGTGAAGCTTTCTTT. The rearrangement links TRBV25-1 to TRBJ1-1, with D possibly matching TRBD1 (5 bases). CDR3 size: 13 residues. The V end was cut by 3 bases, the J end by 7 bases, with 12 bases between. Germline V lookup: CDR1 MGHDK, CDR2 SYGVNS. Together with reference TRBV25-1 and TRBJ1-1, the CDR3 gives the full variable domain: EADIYQTPRYLVIGTGKKITLECSQTMGHDKMYWYQQDPGMELHLIHYSYGVNSTEKGDLSSESTVSRIRTEHFPLTLESARPSHTSQYLCASSDRVLGEAFFGQGTRLTVV.

This clone was seen only a few times. V is TRBV28 and J is TRBJ2-7; unclear D gene. With 2 bases removed from V and 3 bases from J, the gap between germline ends came to 8 bases. From germline, CDR1 is MDHEN and CDR2 SYDVKM. The CDR3 consists of 13 residues. The CDR3 here is CASSLRASYEQYF. For the CDR3, the DNA is TGTGCCAGCAGTTTAAGGGCTAGCTACGAGCAGTACTTC.

J is TRBJ2-3 and V is TRBV5-4; no firm D call. With 1 base removed from V and 2 bases from J, the gap between germline ends came to 2 bases. CDR3 length: 12 amino acids. Germline CDR1 and CDR2: SGHNT and YYREEE (reference sequence). Here the CDR3 reads CASSLNTDTQYF. CDR3 in DNA: TGTGCCAGCAGCTTGAACACAGATACGCAGTATTTT. Full variable domain (rest looked up from reference TRBV5-4 and TRBJ2-3): ETGVTQSPTHLIKTRGQQVTLRCSSQSGHNTVSWYQQALGQGPQFIFQYYREEENGRGNFPPRFSGLQFPNYSSELNVNALELDDSALYLCASSLNTDTQYFGPGTRLTVL.

This clone was seen more than once but under ten times. The chain recombines TRBV7-2 with TRBJ2-5, with D unclear. The ends were cut back, 0 bases at V and 4 bases at J, with 9 bases in the middle. Germline assignment: CDR1 SGHTA and CDR2 FQGNSA. This CDR3 region has 14 residues. The CDR3: CASSLAQVRETQYF. CDR3 bases: TGTGCCAGCAGCTTAGCGCAGGTCCGAGAGACCCAGTACTTC.

This clone appeared a few times. The chain carries TRBV5-1 and TRBJ2-1; no firm D call. Germline V gene lookup returns CDR1 SGHRS and CDR2 YFSETQ. The V end was cut by 0 bases, the J end by 0 bases, with 10 bases between. There are 16 residues in the CDR3. CDR3 coding DNA: TGCGCCAGCAGCTTGGACCCCGCAAGCTCCTACAATGAGCAGTTCTTC. Its protein product is CASSLDPASSYNEQFF.

This clone came up a few times. The chain carries TRBV30 and TRBJ2-1, with D maybe TRBD1 (5 bases). The length of the CDR3 is 13 residues. Germline CDR1 and CDR2: GTSNPN and SVGIG (reference sequence). V was cut by 0 bases and J by 4 bases, with 7 bases left in between. As DNA, the CDR3 is TGTGCCTGGAGTGTAACAGGTTACAATGAGCAGTTCTTC. Translated: CAWSVTGYNEQFF.

The V and J genes are TRBV4-2 and TRBJ2-2; TRBD1 or TRBD2 may be the D gene (6 bases each). This CDR3 comprises 18 residues. Trimming took off 0 bases at V and 6 bases at J, with 20 bases between the two ends. From germline, CDR1 is LGHNA and CDR2 YNFKEQ. This CDR3 is CASSQDKGGSSHAGELFF. The CDR3 DNA is TGTGCCAGCAGCCAAGATAAAGGGGGGAGCTCCCATGCCGGGGAGCTGTTTTTT.

This clone has a handful of counts. The rearrangement joins TRBV30 to TRBJ1-2, with unresolved D. With 2 bases removed from V and 4 bases from J, the gap between germline ends came to 5 bases. CDR1 is GTSNPN and CDR2 is SVGIG in the germline V gene (reference sequence). The CDR3 loop spans 11 amino acids. CDR3 nucleotides: TGTGCCTGGAGTTATACCTATGGCTACACCTTC. Translated: CAWSYTYGYTF.

The table lists this clone with a few counts. The rearrangement joins TRBV7-9 to TRBJ2-7; D possibly corresponds to TRBD2 (6 bases). This CDR3 comprises 12 residues. From germline, CDR1 is SEHNR and CDR2 FQNEAQ (reference sequence). V was cut by 3 bases and J by 6 bases, with 9 bases left in between. CDR3 region: CASSLVEGEQYF. The DNA for the CDR3 is TGTGCCAGCAGCTTGGTGGAGGGCGAGCAGTACTTC.

The V and J genes are TRBV20-1 and TRBJ2-7; D unresolved. CDR3 length equals 11 residues. V shed 4 bases and J shed 0 bases, with 4 bases lying between them. Germline CDR1 and CDR2: DFQATT and SNEGSKA (reference sequence). The CDR3: CSAKPSYEQYF. The CDR3, as DNA: TGCAGTGCTAAACCCTCCTACGAGCAGTACTTC.

The chain joins TRBV10-3 to TRBJ2-7; D perhaps matches TRBD1 (6 bases). Germline CDR1 ENHRY, CDR2 SYGVKD. The CDR3 extends over 13 amino acids. Deletions cut 10 bases from V and 4 bases from J, with 17 bases between. The chain's CDR3 is CATTPGAHYEQYF. The CDR3 coding sequence is TGTGCCACCACTCCAGGGGCCCATTACGAGCAGTACTTC.

The rearrangement uses TRBV7-2 and TRBJ2-3; 8 bases fit TRBD1. Per the germline V gene, CDR1 is SGHTA and CDR2 is FQGNSA. CDR3 size: 14 residues. J lost 3 bases, V lost 4 bases, and 3 bases had no gene match. Here the CDR3 reads CASSSDRVTDTQYF. The CDR3 bases are TGTGCCAGCAGCTCGGACAGGGTTACAGATACGCAGTATTTT. Using reference TRBV7-2 and TRBJ2-3 for the parts outside the CDR3, the full variable domain is GAGVSQSPSNKVTEKGKDVELRCDPISGHTALYWYRQSLGQGLEFLIYFQGNSAPDKSGLPSDRFSAERTGGSVSTLTIQRTQQEDSAVYLCASSSDRVTDTQYFGPGTRLTVL.